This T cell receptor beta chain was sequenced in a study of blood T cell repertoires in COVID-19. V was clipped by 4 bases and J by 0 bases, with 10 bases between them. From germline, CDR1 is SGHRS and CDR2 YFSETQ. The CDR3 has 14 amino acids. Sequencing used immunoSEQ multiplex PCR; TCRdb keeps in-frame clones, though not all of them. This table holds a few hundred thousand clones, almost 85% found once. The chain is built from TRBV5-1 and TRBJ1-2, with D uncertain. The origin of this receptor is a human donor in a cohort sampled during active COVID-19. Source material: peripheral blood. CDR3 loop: CASSPNKANYGYTF. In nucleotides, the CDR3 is TGCGCCAGCAGCCCGAACAAAGCTAACTATGGCTACACCTTC.